This TCR beta chain was recorded in a study of T cell responses to AZD1222 COVID-19 vaccine. Study results and caveats: Donors in the cohort were predominantly white British and more often female, and clonal diversity was possibly underestimated. With dominance at 160-218 and 743-854, vaccine-associated CD4 TCRs spanned spike. Close to half of spike-specific TCRs reportedly recognize unmutated variant regions. Repertoires in all cases were sampled only once the peak T cell response had passed.

Comment on this clone: No antigen is known for it.

The method was immunoSEQ multiplex PCR; TCRdb's version includes in-frame clones alone and lacks a portion of them. The sample consists of 170,000 or so clones, roughly nine tenths of them appearing once. Germline lookup yields CDR1 LGHNA and CDR2 YNFKEQ. CDR3 length equals 13 residues. The V end was cut by 1 base, the J end by 1 base, with 4 bases between. The sequence derives from an adult in good health. The V and J genes are TRBV4-2 and TRBJ2-5; no firm D call. Source: peripheral blood, taken on day 0 of AZD1222 vaccination. The CDR3: CASSQGSQETQYF. In DNA form, the CDR3 reads TGTGCCAGCAGCCAAGGGAGCCAAGAGACCCAGTACTTC.